This T cell receptor beta chain derives from a study of PD-1 blockade in classical Hodgkin lymphoma. Repertoires were generated with immunoSEQ multiplex PCR, while TCRdb's copy carries only in-frame clones and drops some. The sample gives about 21,000 clones, about 68% of which show up once; about a fifth is in the top ten. Every patient experienced relapse after autologous stem cell transplantation, and brentuximab vedotin exposure varied. The V and J ends lost 4 bases and 4 bases respectively, with 14 bases between them. The CDR3 sequence is 15 residues long. Germline V CDR1 and CDR2: SGHDN, FVKESK. With respect to this clone: Its antigen remains unknown. The same CDR3 arises from other DNA sequences in this sample as well.

Study-wide points: What drove the repertoire differences, possibly disease activity or prior therapy, has not been defined.

This chain uses TRBV14 with TRBJ2-1, with D unclear. This material consisted of peripheral blood mononuclear cells (PBMCs), taken at baseline. This receptor was taken from a human donor with classical Hodgkin lymphoma. In nucleotides, the CDR3 is TGTGCCAGCAGCCCCAGGACCTCCCCGTACAATGAGCAGTTCTTC. This codes for CASSPRTSPYNEQFF.